One sample yielded the 14 T cell receptor beta chains listed below, sequenced in a study of type 1 regulatory T cells. TCRdb used MiXCR to reprocess the reads, holding one entry per CDR3 protein. Among 35,000 to 50,000 distinct CDR3 sequences listed, over 9% were seen once. For these receptors, no antigen is known. Input material: cultured non-Tr1 T cells, either the whole culture or a sorted T cell fraction (not recorded which). Every receptor here comes from a human donor in good health.

This clonotype was found a few times. V usage is TRBV4-2 and J usage is TRBJ2-1, with 13 bases identical to TRBD2. Germline assignment: CDR1 LGHNA and CDR2 YNFKEQ. This CDR3 contains 19 residues. After removal of 1 base from V and 9 bases from J, the junction contained 15 bases not matched to a gene. Written as DNA, the CDR3 is TGTGCCAGCAGCCAAGTTGGACTAGCGGGAGTTGGGCCCTTAACTGAGCAGTTCTTC. Amino acid sequence: CASSQVGLAGVGPLTEQFF.

This clonotype qualifies as large. The V gene is TRBV7-8, the J gene TRBJ2-2; D possibly corresponds to TRBD2 (6 bases). Per the germline V gene, CDR1 is SGHVS and CDR2 is FQNEAQ. CDR3 size: 16 residues. Trimming took off 1 base at V and 4 bases at J, with 13 bases between the two ends. The CDR3 here is CASSLGPLGGTGELFF. CDR3 nucleotides: TGTGCCAGCAGCTTAGGGCCCTTGGGGGGCACCGGGGAGCTGTTTTTT.

This clonotype was seen at least ten times. The V gene is TRBV12-3 or TRBV12-4, the J gene TRBJ1-5; D not certain. The CDR3 runs 12 residues. Trimming took 1 base from V and 4 from J, leaving 2 bases between them. CDR3 sequence reads: CASSLGNQPQHF. DNA for the CDR3: TGTGCCAGCAGTTTAGGGAATCAGCCCCAGCATTTT.

This chain connects TRBV15 to TRBJ1-2, with D unclear. The CDR3 loop spans 13 amino acids. Germline CDR1 reads LNHNV; CDR2 reads YYDKDF (reference sequence). V gave up 11 bases and J gave up 0 bases, with 13 bases separating them. CDR3 in amino acids: CAPRAYSNYGYTF. The CDR3 DNA reads as TGTGCCCCCCGGGCCTACTCTAACTATGGCTACACCTTC.

The genes are TRBV20-1 and TRBJ1-5, with 10 bases identical to TRBD1. The CDR3 contains 15 residues. Germline values: CDR1 DFQATT, CDR2 SNEGSKA (reference sequence). The junction had 11 bases not matched to a gene; V was cut back by 5 bases and J by 7 bases. CDR3 sequence (DNA): TGCAGTGCTGGGAGGTGGGGGACAGGGGCCCAGCCCCAGCATTTT. This encodes CSAGRWGTGAQPQHF.

The sample holds a few counts of this clonotype. This chain links TRBV20-1 with TRBJ2-3; a weak D match, TRBD2 (5 bases). Germline-derived CDR1 and CDR2 are DFQATT and SNEGSKA (reference sequence). Trimming removed 6 bases at V and 0 bases at J, with 16 bases between. The CDR3 extends over 15 amino acids. CDR3 amino acids: CSAHGLTSSTDTQYF. CDR3 bases: TGCAGTGCCCATGGACTCACCTCTAGCACAGATACGCAGTATTTT.

The chain employs TRBV5-1 and TRBJ1-1; D might be TRBD1 (6 bases). The length of the CDR3 is 14 residues. The germline CDR1 and CDR2 sequences are SGHRS and YFSETQ. The V and J ends lost 4 bases and 1 base respectively, with 11 bases between them. CDR3: CASSGSGQNTEAFF. In nucleotides, the CDR3 is TGCGCCAGCAGCGGGTCGGGACAGAACACTGAAGCTTTCTTT.

There are many counts of this clonotype. The chain recombines TRBV5-1 with TRBJ2-3; the match to TRBD2 covers 7 bases. V trimming: 2 bases; J trimming: 5 bases; junction bases outside the gene matches: 11. This CDR3 is 16 amino acids long. The germline CDR1 and CDR2 sequences are SGHRS and YFSETQ. Written as DNA, the CDR3 is TGCGCCAGCAGCTTAGGATTCGGGGGAGGGCAAGATACGCAGTATTTT. It yields the protein CASSLGFGGGQDTQYF.

This clonotype was found a few times. V is TRBV9 and J is TRBJ2-1, with TRBD2 matching 7 bases. Germline V gives CDR1 SGDLS, CDR2 YYNGEE. The CDR3 is made up of 15 amino acids. The V segment lost 0 bases and the J segment 6 bases; nucleotides outside the gene matches: 6. The CDR3 nucleotides read TGTGCCAGCAGCGTAGTTTCGGGGAGGGGCAATGAGCAGTTCTTC. Protein: CASSVVSGRGNEQFF.

On this clonotype: One end of the junction varies from germline; a read error may be responsible. CDR3: CAGSLWDSFYEQYF. CDR3 DNA sequence: TGCGCCGGCAGCTTATGGGACAGCTTCTACGAGCAGTACTTC. This chain joins TRBV5-1 and TRBJ2-7; 7 nucleotides match TRBD1. The CDR3 has 14 amino acids. CDR1 is SGHRS and CDR2 is YFSETQ in the germline V gene.

This clonotype was counted at least ten times. V is TRBV29-1 and J is TRBJ2-2; D remains ambiguous. There are 11 residues in the CDR3. The V end was cut by 4 bases, the J end by 7 bases, with 7 bases between. Germline values: CDR1 SQVTM, CDR2 ANQGSEA. The CDR3 DNA reads TGCAGCGTTGTTAGTTACGGGGAGCTGTTTTTT. Residues: CSVVSYGELFF.

There are a few counts of this clonotype. The chain employs TRBV5-4 and TRBJ1-2; D is unclear. Germline V gene data show CDR1 as SGHNT and CDR2 as YYREEE (reference sequence). V lost 0 bases, J lost 6 bases, and 9 bases lay in between. The CDR3 runs 13 residues. The CDR3 here is CASSLVSWDGYTF. For the CDR3, the DNA is TGTGCCAGCAGCTTGGTGTCATGGGATGGCTACACCTTC.

V usage is TRBV12-3 or TRBV12-4 and J usage is TRBJ2-5; 13 bases line up with TRBD2. V was pared by 1 base and J by 7 bases, with 6 bases of the junction left unmatched. CDR3 length equals 16 residues. The CDR3 spells CASSLGTSGSWGTQYF. As DNA, the CDR3 is TGTGCCAGCAGTTTAGGGACTAGCGGGAGCTGGGGGACCCAGTACTTC.

This clonotype was seen more than once but under ten times. The chain uses TRBV2 and TRBJ1-1; D is uncertain. CDR3 length: 12 amino acids. Germline V gene sequence: CDR1 SNHLY, CDR2 FYNNEI. The germline V and J ends were trimmed by 4 bases and 9 bases, with 12 bases remaining between them. CDR3 sequence reads: CASSVVPLKAFF. In DNA form, the CDR3 reads TGTGCCAGCAGTGTGGTTCCATTAAAAGCTTTCTTT.